The 14 T cell receptor beta chains given below trace back to one sample, sequenced in a study of PD-L1 blockade in urothelial cancer. The repertoire was sequenced with immunoSEQ multiplex PCR; TCRdb's copy has only in-frame clones and lacks some. The sample includes about 2,500 clones, 30% to 45% seen only once; the top ten take about a fifth. The sequencing here drew on tumor tissue, taken before atezolizumab (anti-PD-L1) treatment. Source of these receptors: a man aged 60-69 years with urothelial cancer.

This clone was detected only a few times. The chain links TRBV11-3 to TRBJ2-7; 10 bases agree with TRBD1. Germline CDR1 and CDR2: SGHNT and YENEEA. J gave up 2 bases and V 2 bases, and 9 bases lay outside the gene matches. There are 17 residues in the CDR3. The CDR3 DNA is TGTGCCAGCAGCTTATTCAACCCGGGACAGGGGACCTACGAGCAGTACTTC. Translated: CASSLFNPGQGTYEQYF.

V usage is TRBV29-1 and J usage is TRBJ2-1; no firm D call. Per germline, CDR1 SQVTM and CDR2 ANQGSEA. The CDR3 covers 12 residues. V was clipped by 0 bases and J by 9 bases, with 9 bases between them. The CDR3 region is CSVEESLREQFF. As DNA, the CDR3 is TGCAGCGTTGAAGAGTCTTTGCGTGAGCAGTTCTTC.

The chain combines TRBV30 with TRBJ2-7; 10 nucleotides agree with TRBD2. Trimming removed 4 bases from V and 3 bases from J; junction bases left unmatched: 12. There are 16 residues in the CDR3. CDR1 is GTSNPN and CDR2 is SVGIG in the germline V gene (reference sequence). CDR3 sequence (DNA): TGTGCCTGGAAACCCCCCGGGACTAGCGATTACTACGAGCAGTACTTC. It translates to CAWKPPGTSDYYEQYF.

V gene TRBV9 combines with J gene TRBJ1-1; D is unresolved. The CDR3 sequence is 13 residues long. V dropped 2 bases and J dropped 8 bases, with 13 bases sitting between them. CDR1 is SGDLS, CDR2 YYNGEE, per germline. The CDR3 reads CASSVVVTAEAFF. The CDR3 nucleotides are TGTGCCAGCAGCGTCGTGGTAACAGCAGAAGCTTTCTTT.

In this sample, this clone turned up a few times. The V and J genes are TRBV16 and TRBJ2-7; D call uncertain. CDR3 length: 13 residues. Germline loops: CDR1 KGHSY, CDR2 FQNENV. Trimming cost V 0 bases and J 0 bases, with 3 bases left between them. DNA of the CDR3: TGTGCCAGCAGCCAATCGCGCTCCTACGAGCAGTACTTC. It specifies CASSQSRSYEQYF.

The rearrangement uses TRBV28 and TRBJ1-2; 8 positions match TRBD1. This CDR3 has 15 residues. Germline CDR1 is MDHEN and CDR2 is SYDVKM. With 6 bases clipped from V and 8 bases from J, the junction kept 14 bases outside the gene matches. The CDR3 bases are TGTGCCAGCAGCCGTCCCGAGACAGGGGTTGGAGGCTACACCTTC. This codes for CASSRPETGVGGYTF.

The V call is TRBV9, the J call TRBJ2-1, with D perhaps TRBD2 (6 bases). Germline values: CDR1 SGDLS, CDR2 YYNGEE. V gave up 0 bases and J gave up 1 base, with 8 bases separating them. The CDR3 covers 15 residues. The CDR3 bases are TGTGCCAGCAGCGTAGGGCGGGGATCCTACAATGAGCAGTTCTTC. Its translation: CASSVGRGSYNEQFF.

This clone was seen once. The V gene is TRBV30, the J gene TRBJ2-1; TRBD2 agrees at 11 bases. Germline V gives CDR1 GTSNPN, CDR2 SVGIG (reference sequence). Unmatched junction bases numbered 8, after V lost 6 bases and J lost 4 bases. The CDR3 loop spans 15 amino acids. The CDR3 nucleotides read TGTGCCTGCCGAAAACTAGCGGGGGATTACAATGAGCAGTTCTTC. Translation gives CACRKLAGDYNEQFF. Together with reference TRBV30 and TRBJ2-1, the CDR3 gives the full variable domain: SQTIHQWPATLVQPVGSPLSLECTVEGTSNPNLYWYRQAAGRGLQLLFYSVGIGQISSEVPQNLSASRPQDRQFILSSKKLLLSDSGFYLCACRKLAGDYNEQFFGPGTRLTVL.

The DNA for the CDR3 is TGTGCCAGTAGTATACTCGGGGACAGGCGCGACACTGAAGCTTTCTTT. Translating gives CASSILGDRRDTEAFF. This chain uses TRBV19 with TRBJ1-1; 8 bases map to TRBD1. This CDR3 spans 16 amino acids. CDR1 is LNHDA and CDR2 is SQIVND in the germline V gene (reference sequence). The J segment lost 3 bases and the V segment lost 2 bases, leaving 8 bases of the junction unmatched.

The chain has TRBV25-1 and TRBJ2-1; 7 bases align to TRBD2. V lost 6 bases and J lost 5; bases outside the gene matches: 10. Germline V lookup: CDR1 MGHDK, CDR2 SYGVNS. The CDR3 is made up of 15 amino acids. CDR3 nucleotide sequence: TGTGCCAGCAGCTCGCGAGGGGCGGGGGACAATGAGCAGTTCTTC. Translated, it gives CASSSRGAGDNEQFF.

The rearrangement links TRBV5-1 to TRBJ1-1; TRBD1 matches 8 bases. With V trimmed by 4 bases and J by 0 bases, 8 bases remained unmatched. The CDR3 runs to 16 residues. The germline V gene has CDR1 SGHRS and CDR2 YFSETQ. The CDR3 region is CASSLRTGTMNTEAFF. The CDR3 nucleotides read TGCGCCAGCAGCCTGCGGACAGGGACCATGAACACTGAAGCTTTCTTT.

The rearrangement uses TRBV30 and TRBJ2-6; D is unclear. The CDR3 contains 15 residues. Germline CDR1 and CDR2: GTSNPN and SVGIG (reference sequence). Trimming cost V 2 bases and J 0 bases, with 8 bases left between them. CDR3 residues: CAWSIVDSGANVLTF. CDR3 coding DNA: TGTGCCTGGAGTATTGTCGACTCTGGGGCCAACGTCCTGACTTTC.

J is TRBJ1-1 and V is TRBV18; no reliable D call. The CDR3 is made up of 15 amino acids. Germline V CDR1 and CDR2: KGHSH, LQKENI. Trimming stripped 3 bases from V and 5 bases from J, with 16 bases between. Here the CDR3 reads CASSPDGVLRTEAFF. The CDR3 region has the DNA TGTGCCAGCTCACCGGATGGGGTTTTAAGGACTGAAGCTTTCTTT.

This chain joins TRBV28 and TRBJ1-5; 7 bases are shared with TRBD1. CDR3 size: 13 residues. Germline V gene sequence: CDR1 MDHEN, CDR2 SYDVKM. The V and J ends lost 4 bases and 5 bases, in that order; junction bases with no gene match: 2. The CDR3 sequence: CASSSGGHQPQHF. The DNA of the CDR3 is TGTGCCAGCAGTTCAGGGGGTCATCAGCCCCAGCATTTT.